The 21 T cell receptor beta chains given below trace back to one sample, sequenced in a study of CDR3 diversity in severe acne. TCRdb recomputed calls from the PCR reads with MiXCR, one row per CDR3 protein. The sample yields about 85,000 distinct CDR3 sequences, roughly half seen once. Sequenced material: blood. Every receptor here comes from a male donor in good health, serving as a control.

In its sample, this clonotype was seen once. The V call is TRBV2, the J call TRBJ2-5; no definite D call. The ends were cut back, 3 bases at V and 8 bases at J, with 13 bases in the middle. This CDR3 contains 13 residues. Germline lookup yields CDR1 SNHLY and CDR2 FYNNEI. The CDR3 protein is CASSEGYSFTQYF. In DNA form, the CDR3 reads TGTGCCAGCAGTGAGGGGTACAGTTTTACCCAGTACTTC. The whole variable domain, remainder taken from reference TRBV2 and TRBJ2-5, is EPEVTQTPSHQVTQMGQEVILRCVPISNHLYFYWYRQILGQKVEFLVSFYNNEISEKSEIFDDQFSVERPDGSNFTLKIRSTKLEDSAMYFCASSEGYSFTQYFGPGTRLLVL.

Ten or more counts support this clonotype. The rearrangement links TRBV24-1 to TRBJ1-2; 11 nucleotides line up with TRBD1. The junction had 2 bases not matched to a gene; V was cut back by 4 bases and J by 8 bases. Germline V gene data show CDR1 as KGHDR and CDR2 as SFDVKD. This CDR3 spans 13 amino acids. The CDR3 reads CATSEGQGGGYTF. In DNA, the CDR3 is TGTGCCACCAGTGAGGGACAGGGGGGCGGCTACACCTTC.

In this sample, this clonotype turned up many times. This chain connects TRBV7-7 to TRBJ2-5; D ambiguous. The germline CDR1 and CDR2 sequences are SSHAT and FNYEAQ (reference sequence). V gave up 1 base and J gave up 5 bases, with 11 bases separating them. This CDR3 has 14 residues. The CDR3 spells CASSLDTAMETQYF. CDR3 nucleotide sequence: TGTGCCAGCAGCTTAGATACTGCTATGGAGACCCAGTACTTC.

The sample holds many counts of this clonotype. The V and J genes are TRBV30 and TRBJ2-1, with D maybe TRBD2 (5 bases). Germline V gene lookup returns CDR1 GTSNPN and CDR2 SVGIG (reference sequence). The CDR3 totals 16 residues. Trimming stripped 2 bases from V and 6 bases from J, with 20 bases between. CDR3 DNA: TGTGCCTGGAGTAGAGGGTTTCGGATCCTCACCAATGAGCAGTTCTTC. Translating gives CAWSRGFRILTNEQFF.

This clonotype was seen a few times. The chain uses TRBV6-5 and TRBJ2-7; 9 positions agree with TRBD2. V lost 6 bases, J lost 5 bases, and 11 bases stayed unmatched. The germline V gene encodes CDR1 MNHEY and CDR2 SVGAGI. The CDR3 has 15 residues. CDR3 in DNA: TGTGCCAGCAGCCTTAGCGGGAGCGAAAGCAACGAGCAGTACTTC. This codes for CASSLSGSESNEQYF.

A note on this clonotype: The germline gene is not matched at one end of the junction; a read error may be the cause. V gene TRBV19 combines with J gene TRBJ2-3; the D gene is possibly TRBD1 (5 bases). The DNA end favors TRBJ1-5, so the J call may be wrong. The germline CDR1 and CDR2 sequences are LNHDA and SQIVND (reference sequence). The length of the CDR3 is 15 residues. In DNA form, the CDR3 reads TGTGCCAATAGTATAGCAGACAGTCGCACAGTTACGCAGCATTTT. It is translated as CANSIADSRTVTQHF.

This chain's CDR3 is CASSGDGVLYGYTF. The CDR3 nucleotides read TGTGCCAGCAGCGGGGACGGGGTGCTCTATGGCTACACCTTC. The chain combines TRBV11-1 with TRBJ1-2; possible D gene TRBD1, 5 bases. The CDR3 loop spans 14 amino acids. The V end was cut by 5 bases, the J end by 4 bases, with 14 bases between. Germline V lookup: CDR1 SGHAT, CDR2 FQDESV (reference sequence).

This clonotype was found many times. CDR3 amino acids: CASSAFSIVGTGGYNEQFF. Here the CDR3 DNA reads TGTGCCAGCAGCGCGTTCTCCATTGTGGGGACAGGGGGCTACAATGAGCAGTTCTTC. This chain uses TRBV9 with TRBJ2-1, with 11 positions matching TRBD1. V lost 3 bases, J lost 3 bases, and 14 bases stayed unmatched. The CDR3 totals 19 residues. CDR1 and CDR2 (germline): SGDLS, YYNGEE.

This clonotype was counted between two and nine times. The rearrangement uses TRBV10-3 and TRBJ2-5, with no clear D. Germline-derived CDR1 and CDR2 are ENHRY and SYGVKD. V lost 3 bases to trimming and J lost 5 bases, with 10 bases between them. The length of the CDR3 is 13 residues. CDR3: CAISDLGGETQYF. The CDR3 region has the DNA TGTGCCATCAGTGACCTTGGCGGTGAGACCCAGTACTTC.

Worth noting for this clonotype: At one of its ends the junction is not consistent with the germline gene, which may arise from a read error. This sequence joins TRBV5-5 and TRBJ2-1; 8 nucleotides align to TRBD2. The CDR3 length is 14 residues. Germline CDR1 is SGHKS and CDR2 is YYEKEE (reference sequence). The CDR3 region has the DNA TGCGCCAGCAGCCCGGGGGGGCCGGGGAATGAGCAGTTCTTC. The encoded protein is CASSPGGPGNEQFF.

This clonotype was picked up a small number of times. The V gene is TRBV5-1, the J gene TRBJ1-2, with D possibly being TRBD1 (5 bases). The CDR3 is 15 residues long. Germline CDR1 reads SGHRS; CDR2 reads YFSETQ. V gave up 4 bases and J gave up 2 bases, with 15 bases separating them. CDR3 nucleotides: TGCGCCAGCAGCGAACGGTGGGACCGCAACTATGGCTACACCTTC. It specifies CASSERWDRNYGYTF.

The V gene is TRBV15, the J gene TRBJ2-1; 9 bases map to TRBD1. The CDR3 contains 15 residues. Looked up from germline, CDR1 is LNHNV and CDR2 is YYDKDF (reference sequence). Unmatched junction bases numbered 6, after V lost 4 bases and J lost 5 bases. CDR3 amino acids: CATSTPGQGHNEQFF. The CDR3 region has the DNA TGTGCCACCAGCACGCCGGGACAGGGTCACAATGAGCAGTTCTTC.

Regarding this clonotype: This may be a read error: a much more frequent sequence differs by one nucleotide. V and J are TRBV29-1 and TRBJ1-4; maybe TRBD1 (6 bases). The CDR3 sequence is 12 residues long. The V gene's germline CDR1 is SQVTM and CDR2 ANQGSEA. Trimming pared 6 bases from V and 6 bases from J, leaving 11 bases between. The CDR3 reads CSVRGLHEKLFF. The CDR3 DNA is TGCAGCGTCAGGGGCCTTCATGAAAAACTGTTTTTT.

Concerning this clonotype itself: Relative to the germline gene, one junction end is altered; a read error may explain this. V is TRBV20-1 and J is TRBJ1-4, with D perhaps TRBD1 (5 bases). Germline loops: CDR1 DFQATT, CDR2 SNEGSKA (reference sequence). The CDR3 extends over 15 amino acids. The CDR3 sequence: CSAEGRGSVHERLFF. The CDR3 DNA sequence: TGCAGTGCCGAGGGTCGGGGGTCGGTCCATGAAAGACTGTTTTTT.

CDR3 DNA: TGTGCCAGTAGTAGTGACAGGTCACTTAATGAAAAACTGTTTTTT. Amino acid sequence: CASSSDRSLNEKLFF. The chain has TRBV19 and TRBJ1-4; D possibly corresponds to TRBD1 (6 bases). The CDR3 consists of 15 residues. Germline values: CDR1 LNHDA, CDR2 SQIVND (reference sequence). V was pared by 4 bases and J by 4 bases, with 13 bases between. Full variable domain (remainder filled in from reference TRBV19 and TRBJ1-4): DGGITQSPKYLFRKEGQNVTLSCEQNLNHDAMYWYRQDPGQGLRLIYYSQIVNDFQKGDIAEGYSVSREKKESFPLTVTSAQKNPTAFYLCASSSDRSLNEKLFFGSGTQLSVL.

This clonotype qualifies as medium-sized. V usage is TRBV19 and J usage is TRBJ1-2; possibly TRBD1 for D (5 bases). The germline gives CDR1 LNHDA, CDR2 SQIVND (reference sequence). CDR3 length equals 12 residues. The V and J ends lost 4 bases and 2 bases respectively, with 5 bases between them. CDR3 coding DNA: TGTGCCAGTAGTAGACAGAACTATGGCTACACCTTC. Amino acid sequence: CASSRQNYGYTF.

Concerning this clonotype: It may be a read error: a sequence one base away is much more abundant. The J gene is TRBJ2-5, the V gene TRBV6-1; D is unresolved. Trimming removed 5 bases at V and 3 bases at J, with 16 bases between. Per the germline V gene, CDR1 is MNHNS and CDR2 is SASEGT. This CDR3 is 15 amino acids long. DNA of the CDR3: TGTGCCAGCAGTCCGCACTGGGCTCCAAAAGAGACCCAGTACTTC. It is translated as CASSPHWAPKETQYF.

This clonotype was found a few times. The chain carries TRBV7-3 and TRBJ2-2; possible D gene TRBD2, 5 bases. With 7 bases removed from V and 5 bases from J, the gap between germline ends came to 14 bases. Germline V gives CDR1 SGHTA, CDR2 FQGTGA. The CDR3 sequence is 14 residues long. This CDR3 reads CASTLGPGTGELFF. As DNA, the CDR3 is TGTGCCAGCACCCTGGGCCCGGGGACCGGGGAGCTGTTTTTT.

This clonotype has at least ten counts. This chain connects TRBV6-1 to TRBJ2-7, with 7 nucleotides matching TRBD1. The CDR3 has 11 amino acids. Losses at the gene ends were 8 bases for V and 3 bases for J; bases not matched to a gene: 1. Germline V lookup: CDR1 MNHNS, CDR2 SASEGT. The CDR3 loop is CASRDSYEQYF. The DNA of the CDR3 is TGTGCCAGCCGGGACAGCTACGAGCAGTACTTC.

The CDR3 bases are TGCGCCAGCAGCCAAGATAGAGGGGGGAGTGGTGGAAACACCGATACGCAGTATTTT. Encoded protein: CASSQDRGGSGGNTDTQYF. This chain joins TRBV4-1 and TRBJ2-3; D may correspond to TRBD1 or TRBD2 (6 bases each). Germline CDR1 reads MGHRA; CDR2 reads YSYEKL. V was cut by 0 bases and J by 6 bases, with 25 bases left in between. This CDR3 has 19 amino acids.

The rearrangement links TRBV20-1 to TRBJ2-7; TRBD2 matches 8 bases. The CDR3 covers 13 residues. J was trimmed by 3 bases and V by 1 base; bases with no gene match: 2. Germline CDR1 and CDR2: DFQATT and SNEGSKA (reference sequence). The CDR3 bases are TGCAGTGCTAGAGCCCTAGCGGGCTACGAGCAGTACTTC. Amino acid sequence: CSARALAGYEQYF.